This T cell receptor (beta chain) derives from a study of PD-L1 blockade in urothelial cancer. Study overall: Patients' prior chemotherapy regimens numbered 0 to 3. Blood analysis took place 3 weeks (second dose) and 6 weeks after treatment start.

Points on this clone: Its antigen is currently unknown.

This table comes from immunoSEQ multiplex PCR, and its TCRdb copy is limited to in-frame clones, with some not included. The table shows 85,000 to 95,000 clones, with 80% to 90% occurring only once. This CDR3 is built from 16 residues. The germline V and J ends were trimmed by 3 bases and 1 base, with 12 bases remaining between them. Looked up from germline, CDR1 is KGHSH and CDR2 is LQKENI. Time point noted: pretreatment peripheral blood. Each patient's cancer was a locally advanced or metastatic urothelial carcinoma. Study-level results: Below-median pretreatment blood TCR clonality predicted better survival.

This clonotype originated in an elderly woman with urothelial cancer. This chain uses TRBV18 with TRBJ2-2; possible D gene TRBD2, 5 bases. Material: PBMCs, obtained around atezolizumab (anti-PD-L1) treatment. DNA of the CDR3: TGTGCCAGCTCACCGAGGGTCAAAGGGAACACCGGGGAGCTGTTTTTT. Residues: CASSPRVKGNTGELFF.